Sequencing of this T cell receptor beta chain was carried out in a study of naive and memory T cell subsets. CD4+ T cell IFNgamma after overnight CMV lysate exposure gave donor CMV status. An equimolar mix of two oligonucleotides served as the beta constant-region primer for TRBC1 and TRBC2. TCRdb called the UMI-ligation and nested PCR reads again in MiXCR, with one record for every CDR3 protein. The sample records more than 35,000 distinct CDR3 sequences, more than 10% being singletons. Trimming took off 6 bases at V and 2 bases at J, with 10 bases between the two ends. Germline V lookup: CDR1 MDHEN, CDR2 SYDVKM. The CDR3 sequence is 13 residues long. In its sample, this clonotype was seen a few times.

This chain uses TRBV28 with TRBJ1-1, with D hard to call. The TCR sequence derives from a human donor in good health. Sequenced input: effector memory CD4+ T cells from blood. The subset here: effector memory, CD45RA- CD27-. CDR3: CASRQPFNTEAFF. The CDR3 nucleotides are TGTGCCAGCAGGCAACCATTTAACACTGAAGCTTTCTTT.